This is a list of T cell receptor beta chains from one sample in a study of T cells after yellow fever vaccination. One entry per CDR3 protein, called by TCRdb with MiXCR from the 5' RACE reads. This sample has around 530,000 distinct CDR3 sequences, with approximately 16% found just once. The sample was PBMCs, taken roughly 5 days after the first yellow fever vaccination. The receptor set was obtained from a man aged 18 to 30 who received the YFV17D yellow fever vaccine. Both conserved end residues are part of each CDR3. Fields, in order: clone size, J gene, V gene, D gene, CDR3 protein, CDR3 DNA. A D gene is named only where the DNA matches it firmly. Where a row states a size, it is once, few, many or the class of an expanded clone; other rows omit it.

. TRBJ1-1 TRBV20-1 TRBD1 CSAASGGNTEAFF TGCAGTGCCGCCTCAGGGGGGAACACTGAAGCTTTCTTT
few TRBJ2-1 TRBV20-1 . CSARWQLSRGSYNEQFF TGCAGTGCTAGGTGGCAGCTCTCCCGGGGCTCCTACAATGAGCAGTTCTTC
. TRBJ1-2 TRBV7-2 TRBD1 CASSLRGTGFGYTF TGTGCCAGCAGCTTAAGAGGGACAGGGTTTGGCTACACCTTC
few TRBJ1-2 TRBV6-1 . CASAVDGYGYTF TGTGCCAGCGCAGTAGACGGCTATGGCTACACCTTC
. TRBJ2-7 TRBV6-5 TRBD1 CASSSIRQGGTYEQYF TGTGCCAGCAGTTCCATCCGACAGGGGGGAACCTACGAGCAGTACTTC
. TRBJ2-5 TRBV28 TRBD1 CATQQGGTETQYF TGTGCCACCCAACAGGGGGGAACGGAGACCCAGTACTTC
many TRBJ1-2 TRBV4-1 . CASSQDGYGYTF TGCGCCAGCAGCCAAGACGGGTATGGCTACACCTTC
few TRBJ2-1 TRBV18 . CASSRPGPYNEQFF TGTGCCAGCTCAAGACCGGGACCCTACAATGAGCAGTTCTTC
. TRBJ2-5 TRBV6-1 TRBD1 CASSPRQGTWETQYF TGTGCCAGCAGTCCCCGACAGGGTACATGGGAGACCCAGTACTTC
few TRBJ1-1 TRBV2 TRBD1 CASSERGQGGTEAFF TGTGCCAGCAGTGAAAGGGGACAGGGGGGCACTGAAGCTTTCTTT
. TRBJ1-1 TRBV6-1 TRBD1 CASRGRDRGYTEAFF TGTGCCAGCAGAGGCCGGGACAGGGGCTACACTGAAGCTTTCTTT
. TRBJ2-3 TRBV29-1 . CSARSPPPPDTQYF TGCAGCGCGCGGAGCCCACCACCGCCAGATACGCAGTATTTT